This TCR beta chain was sequenced during a study of cytomegalovirus exposure and HLA in healthy donors. Whole-study findings and limits: A list of approximately 150 TCR beta chains associated with cytomegalovirus was given.

Unrecorded immune exposure was likely among donors, who were nominally healthy when sampled. PCR used 60 Vbeta primers and 13 Jbeta primers. TCRdb's copy holds only in-frame clones and misses some; the assay was immunoSEQ multiplex PCR. The sample lists about 180,000 clones, 65% to 80% occurring once. Comment on this clone: Its antigen is still unknown.

The clonotype comes from a woman under 40 in good health and CMV-seropositive. The sample comprised PBMCs.

In DNA form, the CDR3 reads TGTGCCAGTAGTAAAATAGACAGGGACGATCAGCCCCAGCATTTT. It encodes CASSKIDRDDQPQHF. This chain connects TRBV19 to TRBJ1-5; 7 bases are a match to TRBD1. Trimming took 4 bases from V and 5 from J; bases not matched to a gene: 8. The germline V gene has CDR1 LNHDA and CDR2 SQIVND (reference sequence). CDR3 length: 15 residues.